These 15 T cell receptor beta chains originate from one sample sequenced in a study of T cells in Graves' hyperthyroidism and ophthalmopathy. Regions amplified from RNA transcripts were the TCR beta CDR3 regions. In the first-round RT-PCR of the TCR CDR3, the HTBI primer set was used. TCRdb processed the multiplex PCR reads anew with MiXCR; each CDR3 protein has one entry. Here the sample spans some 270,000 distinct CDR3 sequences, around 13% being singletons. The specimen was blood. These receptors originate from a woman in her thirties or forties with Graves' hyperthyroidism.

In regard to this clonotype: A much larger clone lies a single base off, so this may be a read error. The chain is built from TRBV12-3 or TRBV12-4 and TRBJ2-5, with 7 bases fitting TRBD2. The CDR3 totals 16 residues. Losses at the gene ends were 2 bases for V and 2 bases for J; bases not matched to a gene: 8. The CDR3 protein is CASSLPETSWQETQYF. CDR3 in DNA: TGTGCCAGCAGTTTACCCGAGACTAGCTGGCAAGAGACCCAGTACTTC.

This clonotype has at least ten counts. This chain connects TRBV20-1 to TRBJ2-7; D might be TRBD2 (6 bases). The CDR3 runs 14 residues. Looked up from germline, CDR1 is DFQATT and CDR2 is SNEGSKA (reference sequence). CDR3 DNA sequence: TGCAGGGGGAATAGCGGAGCTTCCTCCTACGAGCAGTACTTC. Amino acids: CRGNSGASSYEQYF.

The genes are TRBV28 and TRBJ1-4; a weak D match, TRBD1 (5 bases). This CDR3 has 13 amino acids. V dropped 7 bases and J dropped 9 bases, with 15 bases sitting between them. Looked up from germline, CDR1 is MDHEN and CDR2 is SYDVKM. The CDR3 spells CASTPGRGQKLFF. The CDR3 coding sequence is TGTGCCAGCACTCCCGGGAGGGGCCAAAAACTGTTTTTT.

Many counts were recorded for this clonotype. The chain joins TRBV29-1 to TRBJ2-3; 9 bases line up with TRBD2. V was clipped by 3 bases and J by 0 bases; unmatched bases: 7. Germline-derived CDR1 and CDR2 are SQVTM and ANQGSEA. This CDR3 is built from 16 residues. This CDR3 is CSVDGASGTSTDTQYF. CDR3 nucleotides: TGCAGCGTTGACGGGGCTAGCGGGACTAGCACAGATACGCAGTATTTT.

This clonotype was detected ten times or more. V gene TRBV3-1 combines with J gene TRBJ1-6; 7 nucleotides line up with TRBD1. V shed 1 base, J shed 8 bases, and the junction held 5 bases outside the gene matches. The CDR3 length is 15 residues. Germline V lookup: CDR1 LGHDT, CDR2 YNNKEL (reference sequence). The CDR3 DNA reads TGTGCCAGCAGCCAAGGAACAGGGGATGATTCACCCCTCCACTTT. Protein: CASSQGTGDDSPLHF. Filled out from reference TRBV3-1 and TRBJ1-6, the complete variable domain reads DTAVSQTPKYLVTQMGNDKSIKCEQNLGHDTMYWYKQDSKKFLKIMFSYNNKELIINETVPNRFSPKSPDKAHLNLHINSLELGDSAVYFCASSQGTGDDSPLHFGNGTRLTVT.

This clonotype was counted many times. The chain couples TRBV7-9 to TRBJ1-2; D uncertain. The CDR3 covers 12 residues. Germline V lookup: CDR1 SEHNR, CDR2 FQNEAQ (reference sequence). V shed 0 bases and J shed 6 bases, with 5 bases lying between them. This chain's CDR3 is CASSLAEHGYTF. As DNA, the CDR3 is TGTGCCAGCAGCTTAGCAGAGCATGGCTACACCTTC.

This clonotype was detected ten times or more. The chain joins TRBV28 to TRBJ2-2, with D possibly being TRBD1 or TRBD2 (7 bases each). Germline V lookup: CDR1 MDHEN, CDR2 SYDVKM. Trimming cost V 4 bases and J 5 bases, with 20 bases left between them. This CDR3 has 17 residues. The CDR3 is CASSSIRQGGATGELFF. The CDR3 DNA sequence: TGTGCCAGCAGTTCCATTAGACAGGGAGGGGCAACCGGGGAGCTGTTTTTT.

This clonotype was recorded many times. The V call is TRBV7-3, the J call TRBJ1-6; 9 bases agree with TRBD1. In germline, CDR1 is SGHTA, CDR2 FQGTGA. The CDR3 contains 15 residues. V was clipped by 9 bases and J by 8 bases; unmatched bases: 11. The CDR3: CARTWDRVGDSPLHF. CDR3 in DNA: TGTGCCAGAACCTGGGACAGGGTAGGGGATTCACCCCTCCACTTT.

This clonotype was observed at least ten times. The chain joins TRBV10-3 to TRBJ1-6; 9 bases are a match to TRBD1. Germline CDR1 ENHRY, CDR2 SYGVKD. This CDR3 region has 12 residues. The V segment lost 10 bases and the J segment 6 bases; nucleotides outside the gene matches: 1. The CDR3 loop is CATGQGNSPLHF. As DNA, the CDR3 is TGTGCCACGGGACAGGGTAATTCACCCCTCCACTTT.

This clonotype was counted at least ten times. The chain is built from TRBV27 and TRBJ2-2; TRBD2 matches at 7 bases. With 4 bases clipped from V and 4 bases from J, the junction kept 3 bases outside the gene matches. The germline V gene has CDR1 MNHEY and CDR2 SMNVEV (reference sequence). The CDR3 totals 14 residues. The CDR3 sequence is CASSWDYSTGELFF. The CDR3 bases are TGTGCCAGCAGTTGGGACTACTCCACCGGGGAGCTGTTTTTT.

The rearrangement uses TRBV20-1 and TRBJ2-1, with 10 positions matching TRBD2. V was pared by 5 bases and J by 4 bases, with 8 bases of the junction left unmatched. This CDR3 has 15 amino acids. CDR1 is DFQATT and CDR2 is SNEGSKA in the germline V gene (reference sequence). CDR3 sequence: CSAFLAGAIYNEQFF. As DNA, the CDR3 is TGCAGTGCTTTTCTAGCGGGAGCGATATACAATGAGCAGTTCTTC.

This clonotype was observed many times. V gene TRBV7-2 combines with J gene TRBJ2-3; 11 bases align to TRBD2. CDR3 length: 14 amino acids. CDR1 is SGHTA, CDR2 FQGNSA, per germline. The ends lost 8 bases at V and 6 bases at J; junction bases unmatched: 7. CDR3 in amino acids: CASQRLAGYDTQYF. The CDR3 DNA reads TGTGCCAGCCAGAGACTAGCGGGATATGATACGCAGTATTTT.

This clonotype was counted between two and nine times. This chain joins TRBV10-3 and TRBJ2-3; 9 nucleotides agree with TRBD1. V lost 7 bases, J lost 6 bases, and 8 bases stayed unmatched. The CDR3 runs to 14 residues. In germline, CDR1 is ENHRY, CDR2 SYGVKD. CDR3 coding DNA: TGTGCCATCACAAACAGGGGGCTATCGGATACGCAGTATTTT. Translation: CAITNRGLSDTQYF.

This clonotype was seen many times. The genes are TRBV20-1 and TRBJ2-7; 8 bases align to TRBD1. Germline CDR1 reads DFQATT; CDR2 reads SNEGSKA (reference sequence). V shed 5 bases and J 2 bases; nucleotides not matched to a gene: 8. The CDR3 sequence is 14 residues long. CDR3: CSAQSGGATYEQYF. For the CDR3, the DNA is TGCAGTGCTCAATCAGGGGGCGCAACCTACGAGCAGTACTTC.

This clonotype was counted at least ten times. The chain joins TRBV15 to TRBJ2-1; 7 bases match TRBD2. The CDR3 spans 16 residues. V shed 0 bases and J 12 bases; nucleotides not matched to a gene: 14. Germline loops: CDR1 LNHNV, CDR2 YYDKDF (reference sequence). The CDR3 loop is CATSRDLAGGKGGQFF. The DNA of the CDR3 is TGTGCCACCAGCAGAGATTTAGCGGGTGGAAAGGGTGGGCAGTTCTTC.